Listed here are 28 T cell receptor beta chains from one sample, sequenced in a study of CD8 T cells in ankylosing spondylitis. A single record per CDR3 protein comes from TCRdb applying MiXCR to the 5' RACE reads. The sample holds approximately 350,000 distinct CDR3 sequences, more than 20% seen once. Input material: blood, either unsorted or a sorted T cell fraction (not recorded which). The source of these receptors is a male donor with ankylosing spondylitis or in good health (not recorded which).

This chain joins TRBV6-1 and TRBJ2-2; 8 bases are shared with TRBD1. CDR3 length equals 16 residues. Germline values: CDR1 MNHNS, CDR2 SASEGT. V shed 1 base and J 6 bases; nucleotides not matched to a gene: 7. CDR3 in amino acids: CASSEGTGSGPGELFF. The CDR3 DNA reads as TGTGCCAGCAGTGAAGGGACAGGGTCCGGCCCCGGGGAGCTGTTTTTT.

The CDR3 DNA follows: TGTGCCAGCGGTTCTATCCACAGCTTCTACGAGCAGTACTTC. Protein sequence: CASGSIHSFYEQYF. The chain links TRBV6-5 to TRBJ2-7; D remains unclear. From germline, CDR1 is MNHEY and CDR2 SVGAGI. Trimming cost V 8 bases and J 3 bases, with 17 bases left between them. CDR3 length: 14 residues.

For this clonotype: One end of the junction does not line up with germline, which may come from a read error. The chain has TRBV7-7 and TRBJ2-7, with TRBD1 matching 7 bases. The CDR3 runs 15 residues. Germline CDR1 and CDR2: SSHAT and FNYEAQ (reference sequence). The CDR3 DNA reads as TGTGCTAGCAGCTTAGGGCAGGGGGAATCCTACGAGCAGTACTTC. The encoded protein is CASSLGQGESYEQYF.

The CDR3 here is CASSLQYNNYGYTF. The CDR3 DNA reads TGTGCCAGCAGTTTACAGTACAATAACTATGGCTACACCTTC. The V call is TRBV12-3 or TRBV12-4, the J call TRBJ1-2; D ambiguous. The CDR3 spans 14 residues. V lost 2 bases to trimming and J lost 1 base, with 8 bases between them.

V and J are TRBV10-2 and TRBJ2-7, with 9 bases fitting TRBD1. This CDR3 has 18 residues. Germline V lookup: CDR1 WSHSY, CDR2 SAAADI. Trimming cost V 0 bases and J 4 bases; bases outside gene matches: 13. As DNA, the CDR3 is TGCGCCAGCAGTGAGTCTTTGTCCGGGACAGGGAGTTTGTACGAGCAGTACTTC. Protein: CASSESLSGTGSLYEQYF.

This clonotype has a count of ten or more. The rearrangement joins TRBV29-1 to TRBJ2-7; 7 positions match TRBD1. The CDR3 runs to 11 residues. The germline V gene encodes CDR1 SQVTM and CDR2 ANQGSEA. After removal of 6 bases from V and 2 bases from J, the junction contained 1 base not matched to a gene. This chain's CDR3 is CSVTGPYEQYF. The CDR3, as DNA: TGCAGCGTGACAGGGCCCTACGAGCAGTACTTC.

This sequence joins TRBV6-5 and TRBJ2-3; D assignment may be TRBD1 or TRBD2 (5 bases each). CDR1 is MNHEY and CDR2 is SVGAGI in the germline V gene. The CDR3 length is 15 residues. V shed 0 bases and J shed 0 bases, with 7 bases lying between them. The CDR3 loop reads CASSYSGPSTDTQYF. The DNA of the CDR3 is TGTGCCAGCAGTTACTCGGGACCGAGCACAGATACGCAGTATTTT.

This sequence joins TRBV20-1 and TRBJ2-2; 12 nucleotides match TRBD2. The CDR3 spans 16 residues. The V gene end was trimmed by 2 bases and the J gene end by 0 bases; junction bases not matched to a gene: 1. The germline V gene encodes CDR1 DFQATT and CDR2 SNEGSKA (reference sequence). CDR3 in DNA: TGCAGTGCTAGACCTAGCGGGGGGGCGAACACCGGGGAGCTGTTTTTT. Its translation: CSARPSGGANTGELFF.

This chain's CDR3 is CASSPTPALAGSNEQFF. In DNA, the CDR3 is TGCGCCAGCAGCCCAACTCCGGCTCTAGCGGGGTCGAATGAGCAGTTCTTC. This chain uses TRBV4-1 with TRBJ2-1; 9 bases are a match to TRBD2. The CDR3 loop spans 17 amino acids. Germline CDR1 is MGHRA and CDR2 is YSYEKL. V gave up 4 bases and J gave up 7 bases; unmatched junction bases: 14.

The sample holds a few counts of this clonotype. The chain joins TRBV5-1 to TRBJ1-1; tentative D call: TRBD1 (6 bases). The V and J ends lost 4 bases and 4 bases respectively, with 11 bases between them. Germline CDR1 reads SGHRS; CDR2 reads YFSETQ. CDR3 length equals 13 residues. The CDR3 spells CASSPTGFTEAFF. Here the CDR3 DNA reads TGCGCCAGCAGCCCTACAGGGTTCACTGAAGCTTTCTTT.

This clonotype was seen a few times. The gene calls are TRBV7-9 and TRBJ2-5; TRBD2 aligns across 7 bases. The ends lost 5 bases at V and 1 base at J; junction bases unmatched: 7. Germline-derived CDR1 and CDR2 are SEHNR and FQNEAQ (reference sequence). The CDR3 runs to 15 residues. The CDR3 nucleotides are TGTGCCAGCAGCCCGCGGGAGTTGGGCCAAGAGACCCAGTACTTC. As protein: CASSPRELGQETQYF.

This clonotype was seen only a few times. J is TRBJ1-5 and V is TRBV12-3 or TRBV12-4, with D possibly matching TRBD1 (6 bases). This CDR3 region has 14 residues. The V end was cut by 5 bases, the J end by 4 bases, with 12 bases between. CDR3 bases: TGTGCCAGCAGTGCAGCCGGGACAAATCAGCCCCAGCATTTT. As protein: CASSAAGTNQPQHF.

The rearrangement links TRBV5-6 to TRBJ2-1; D remains ambiguous. This CDR3 region has 14 residues. CDR1 is SGHDT, CDR2 YYEEEE, per germline. The V end was cut by 3 bases, the J end by 9 bases, with 16 bases between. CDR3 residues: CASSWRSLDAEQFF. In DNA form, the CDR3 reads TGTGCCAGCAGCTGGAGATCTTTGGACGCTGAGCAGTTCTTC.

This clonotype was picked up a small number of times. The chain combines TRBV6-1 with TRBJ2-1, with D possibly being TRBD1 (5 bases). This CDR3 comprises 13 residues. The V end was cut by 6 bases, the J end by 3 bases, with 9 bases between. Germline V gives CDR1 MNHNS, CDR2 SASEGT. CDR3 protein: CASRGDSYNEQFF. Written as DNA, the CDR3 is TGTGCCAGCAGAGGAGACAGCTACAATGAGCAGTTCTTC.

A few counts support this clonotype. This chain connects TRBV29-1 to TRBJ2-7; no definite D call. Germline assignment: CDR1 SQVTM and CDR2 ANQGSEA. The CDR3 loop spans 14 amino acids. V dropped 4 bases and J dropped 3 bases, with 16 bases sitting between them. This CDR3 is CSVVGSSTVYEQYF. The CDR3 DNA sequence: TGCAGCGTTGTGGGTTCTTCGACGGTCTACGAGCAGTACTTC.

The V gene is TRBV5-5, the J gene TRBJ2-3; no reliable D call. Germline assignment: CDR1 SGHKS and CDR2 YYEKEE (reference sequence). The CDR3 extends over 14 amino acids. V lost 2 bases and J lost 8, with 15 bases in between. The CDR3 spells CASSFGRTATTQYF. CDR3 DNA: TGTGCCAGCAGCTTTGGCCGGACGGCTACTACGCAGTATTTT.

A few counts support this clonotype. This rearrangement joins TRBV7-9 to TRBJ1-5; unclear D gene. Trimming stripped 1 base from V and 2 bases from J, with 6 bases between. CDR3 length equals 14 residues. The germline V gene has CDR1 SEHNR and CDR2 FQNEAQ (reference sequence). CDR3 protein: CASSLDSRNQPQHF. DNA of the CDR3: TGTGCCAGCAGCTTAGACAGCCGCAATCAGCCCCAGCATTTT. The entire variable domain, with the rest obtained from reference TRBV7-9 and TRBJ1-5, is as follows: DTGVSQNPRHKITKRGQNVTFRCDPISEHNRLYWYRQTLGQGPEFLTYFQNEAQLEKSRLLSDRFSAERPKGSFSTLEIQRTEQGDSAMYLCASSLDSRNQPQHFGDGTRLSIL.

This chain links TRBV7-2 with TRBJ2-1; the match to TRBD2 covers 13 bases. Trimming cost V 6 bases and J 7 bases; bases outside gene matches: 6. Germline V lookup: CDR1 SGHTA, CDR2 FQGNSA. The CDR3 consists of 15 residues. CDR3 in amino acids: CASRQLAGGPNEQFF. DNA for the CDR3: TGTGCCAGCAGGCAACTAGCGGGGGGGCCAAATGAGCAGTTCTTC. Full variable domain (outside the CDR3, taken from reference TRBV7-2 and TRBJ2-1): GAGVSQSPSNKVTEKGKDVELRCDPISGHTALYWYRQSLGQGLEFLIYFQGNSAPDKSGLPSDRFSAERTGGSVSTLTIQRTQQEDSAVYLCASRQLAGGPNEQFFGPGTRLTVL.

The V gene is TRBV6-5, the J gene TRBJ2-1, with TRBD2 matching 7 bases. Looked up from germline, CDR1 is MNHEY and CDR2 is SVGAGI. The CDR3 totals 16 residues. V lost 4 bases and J lost 6; bases outside the gene matches: 12. The CDR3 sequence: CASSSMGGGGPNEQFF. The CDR3 DNA follows: TGTGCCAGCAGTTCCATGGGTGGGGGGGGTCCCAATGAGCAGTTCTTC.

This clonotype was seen a handful of times. This sequence joins TRBV20-1 and TRBJ2-3, with 14 bases fitting TRBD2. V lost 4 bases and J lost 3; bases outside the gene matches: 9. CDR1 is DFQATT and CDR2 is SNEGSKA in the germline V gene (reference sequence). The CDR3 sequence is 17 residues long. CDR3 in amino acids: CSATTSGGERATDTQYF. The CDR3 DNA sequence: TGCAGTGCTACGACTAGCGGGGGGGAACGGGCGACAGATACGCAGTATTTT.

The chain uses TRBV10-3 and TRBJ1-1; D is undetermined. Per germline, CDR1 ENHRY and CDR2 SYGVKD. CDR3 length: 12 residues. Trimming stripped 6 bases from V and 8 bases from J, with 13 bases between. CDR3 coding DNA: TGTGCCATCAGCTTGGGAAACAGCGAAGCTTTCTTT. As protein: CAISLGNSEAFF.

V usage is TRBV27 and J usage is TRBJ2-7; 7 nucleotides align to TRBD1. The CDR3 loop spans 15 amino acids. CDR1 and CDR2 from the germline V gene are MNHEY and SMNVEV (reference sequence). V was pared by 5 bases and J by 3 bases, with 10 bases of the junction left unmatched. CDR3 nucleotide sequence: TGTGCCAGCAGTCCTCGACAGGGTTGGCTCTACGAGCAGTACTTC. Amino acids: CASSPRQGWLYEQYF.

This clonotype was recorded at least ten times. J is TRBJ2-7 and V is TRBV24-1; perhaps D is TRBD1 or TRBD2 (5 bases each). Germline V gives CDR1 KGHDR, CDR2 SFDVKD. The CDR3 has 16 residues. V was trimmed by 4 bases and J by 5 bases, leaving 20 bases between them. CDR3 amino acids: CATSEGDLLNLDEQYF. The DNA of the CDR3 is TGTGCCACCAGTGAGGGGGACCTGCTTAATTTGGACGAGCAGTACTTC.

The chain employs TRBV12-3 or TRBV12-4 and TRBJ2-7; no reliable D call. Trimming took off 6 bases at V and 1 base at J, with 16 bases between the two ends. CDR3 length: 15 residues. In DNA form, the CDR3 reads TGTGCCAGCAGGTCCCCGGAACAGCCATCCTACGAGCAGTACTTC. Its translation is CASRSPEQPSYEQYF.

This clonotype was seen a handful of times. This chain links TRBV7-6 with TRBJ1-2, with D perhaps TRBD1 (6 bases). Germline CDR1 SGHVS, CDR2 FNYEAQ. The CDR3 totals 19 residues. The V gene lost 5 bases and the J gene lost 1 base, with 26 bases spanning the gap. For the CDR3, the DNA is TGTGCCAGCAGCCCAAAGTACCGGACCTCAGGGGACCTTAACTATGGCTACACCTTC. Translated, it gives CASSPKYRTSGDLNYGYTF.

V is TRBV7-2 and J is TRBJ2-3, with 7 bases matching TRBD1. This CDR3 is built from 16 residues. Germline-derived CDR1 and CDR2 are SGHTA and FQGNSA. Losses at the gene ends were 7 bases for V and 1 base for J; bases not matched to a gene: 11. CDR3 DNA sequence: TGTGCCAGCAAACCCACCAGACAGGGAGGCACAGATACGCAGTATTTT. Its translation is CASKPTRQGGTDTQYF.

This clonotype turned up a few times. The rearrangement uses TRBV11-2 and TRBJ2-7; D not resolved. Germline V lookup: CDR1 SGHAT, CDR2 FQNNGV. V dropped 5 bases and J dropped 3 bases, with 8 bases sitting between them. The CDR3 is 12 amino acids. As DNA, the CDR3 is TGTGCCAGCAGCCCGAGACGCTACGAGCAGTACTTC. Its protein is CASSPRRYEQYF.

V usage is TRBV15 and J usage is TRBJ2-2, with 11 bases that match TRBD2. Trimming cost V 5 bases and J 5 bases; bases outside gene matches: 13. The CDR3 sequence is 18 residues long. Germline V gene sequence: CDR1 LNHNV, CDR2 YYDKDF (reference sequence). CDR3 nucleotide sequence: TGTGCCACCAGCCCCACCCGGGGACTAGCGGTTAATACCGGGGAGCTGTTTTTT. Encoded protein: CATSPTRGLAVNTGELFF.